This T cell receptor beta chain was sequenced in a study of cytomegalovirus exposure and HLA in healthy donors. Study-wide results and caveats: With high specificity and sensitivity, the classifier reportedly diagnosed cytomegalovirus status. TCR beta chains numbering approximately 150 were designated cytomegalovirus-associated.

Note on this clone: The antigen is undetermined.

Profiling relied on immunoSEQ multiplex PCR, and the TCRdb table lists in-frame clones only, not all of them. The sample contains more than 100,000 clones, 88% of which appear only once. The sample taken for sequencing was PBMCs. The receptor's source is a woman aged 18-29 years in good health and CMV-seropositive.

The CDR3 region is CASSSGTGGLGYEQYF. Here the CDR3 DNA reads TGTGCCAGCAGCTCCGGGACAGGGGGATTAGGGTACGAGCAGTACTTC. The J gene is TRBJ2-7, the V gene TRBV7-9, with 11 bases that match TRBD1. CDR1 and CDR2 from the germline V gene are SEHNR and FQNEAQ (reference sequence). The length of the CDR3 is 16 residues. Trimming took 4 bases from V and 4 from J; bases not matched to a gene: 9.